The 11 T cell receptor beta chains reported below all come from one sample, sequenced in a study of T cells in Graves' hyperthyroidism and ophthalmopathy (dated by TCRdb to the late 2010s). Library generation was performed with multiplex PCR. These reads were obtained on an Illumina HiSeq 2000. TCR beta CDR3 regions were amplified from RNA transcripts. For the first round of RT-PCR on the TCR CDR3, the HTBI primer set was used together with the Qiagen OneStep RT-PCR kit. The public reads were quality trimmed at Q25 with fastp and then assembled into clones with MiXCR by TCRdb, keeping productive beta chains. Each record represents a unique CDR3 protein, reported with the most common genes and DNA among its rows. In this sample the table shows 500,000 to 600,000 distinct CDR3 sequences, roughly a sixth of which occur a single time. The top ten clonotypes cover about 18% of the sample. Sequenced sample: blood. These receptors originate from a woman in her late teens or twenties with Graves' hyperthyroidism.

This clonotype has more than one count but fewer than ten. Possible read error: a much larger clone is one base away. Here the CDR3 omits its conserved ending phenylalanine or tryptophan, so a read error is the likely source. The chain has TRBV11-3 and TRBJ1-1; 7 nucleotides match TRBD1. Germline assignment: CDR1 SGHNT and CDR2 YENEEA. After removal of 5 bases from V and 2 bases from J, the junction contained 11 bases not matched to a gene. The length of the CDR3 is 16 residues. The CDR3 bases are TGTGCCAGCAGCCCACCCCCGGACAGGCTAAACACTGAAGCTTTCTCT. Protein: CASSPPPDRLNTEAFS.

This clonotype was picked up a small number of times. The V call is TRBV12-3 or TRBV12-4, the J call TRBJ2-7; D gene ambiguous. Deletions cut 3 bases from V and 7 bases from J, with 16 bases between. This CDR3 comprises 14 residues. CDR3 residues: CASSFLGIRREQYF. The CDR3 bases are TGTGCCAGCAGTTTTCTGGGGATCAGAAGGGAGCAGTACTTC.

J is TRBJ2-1 and V is TRBV24-1, with TRBD1 matching over 7 bases. CDR3 length: 16 amino acids. J gave up 5 bases and V 4 bases, and 10 bases lay outside the gene matches. The germline CDR1 and CDR2 sequences are KGHDR and SFDVKD. Here the CDR3 DNA reads TGTGCCACCAGTGAACCGTCCACCGGGACAGACAATGAGCAGTTCTTC. This translates into CATSEPSTGTDNEQFF.

A remark on this clonotype: A much larger clone sits a single nucleotide away, making a read error possible. The DNA for the CDR3 is TGTGCCAGCAGCTCTGGGACTATGGGGCAAGAGACCCAGTACTTC. Translation gives CASSSGTMGQETQYF. V and J are TRBV11-2 and TRBJ2-5; TRBD2 matches 7 bases. Losses at the gene ends were 4 bases for V and 2 bases for J; bases not matched to a gene: 7. Germline lookup yields CDR1 SGHAT and CDR2 FQNNGV. This CDR3 has 15 residues.

This clonotype has a count of ten or more. This sequence joins TRBV27 and TRBJ1-1; 7 nucleotides agree with TRBD1. This CDR3 comprises 13 residues. In germline, CDR1 is MNHEY, CDR2 SMNVEV (reference sequence). J was trimmed by 5 bases and V by 6 bases; bases with no gene match: 6. The CDR3 DNA sequence: TGTGCCAGCAGCCCCAGGGGGTGGACTGAAGCTTTCTTT. Encoded protein: CASSPRGWTEAFF.

This clonotype was seen more than once but under ten times. V usage is TRBV11-2 and J usage is TRBJ1-1; 11 bases map to TRBD1. CDR3 length equals 20 residues. Germline V CDR1 and CDR2: SGHAT, FQNNGV. Trimming at V came to 5 bases and at J to 6 bases, leaving 23 bases not matched to a gene. For the CDR3, the DNA is TGTGCCAGCAGCCGAGGGCCCAAATGGACAGGGGGCGATACGGGCCCTGAAGCTTTCTTT. Protein sequence: CASSRGPKWTGGDTGPEAFF.

The rearrangement uses TRBV28 and TRBJ2-3; D gene unclear. CDR1 is MDHEN and CDR2 is SYDVKM in the germline V gene. The CDR3 runs to 11 residues. V was trimmed by 5 bases and J by 10 bases, leaving 10 bases between them. The CDR3 DNA sequence: TGTGCCAGCAGTCCCGGCCATGCGCAGTATTTT. Protein product: CASSPGHAQYF.

In this sample, this clonotype turned up a few times. The J gene is TRBJ1-6, the V gene TRBV27; TRBD1 agrees at 8 bases. V was clipped by 2 bases and J by 5 bases; unmatched bases: 11. CDR1 is MNHEY, CDR2 SMNVEV, per germline (reference sequence). This CDR3 contains 18 residues. The CDR3 spells CASSLVGSEGQDNSPLHF. CDR3 DNA: TGTGCCAGCAGTTTAGTGGGATCTGAGGGACAGGATAATTCACCCCTCCACTTT.

The sample holds a few counts of this clonotype. The V and J genes are TRBV12-3 or TRBV12-4 and TRBJ2-3; TRBD1 aligns across 7 bases. This CDR3 has 13 amino acids. V gave up 8 bases and J gave up 2 bases; unmatched junction bases: 4. The CDR3 spells CASLQGNTDTQYF. In nucleotides, the CDR3 is TGTGCCAGCTTACAGGGGAACACAGATACGCAGTATTTT.

As for this clonotype: Sequence at one end of the junction differs from germline and may be a read error. This chain uses TRBV29-1 with TRBJ1-3; no definite D call. The CDR3 runs 13 residues. Germline CDR1 SQVTM, CDR2 ANQGSEA. CDR3 nucleotide sequence: TGCAGCGCCTCCTCCGGGAGTGGATACACCATATATTTT. It encodes CSASSGSGYTIYF.

Here the CDR3 reads CASSSQPGLAGVNTGELFF. The CDR3, as DNA: TGTGCCAGCAGTTCGCAACCGGGACTAGCGGGGGTGAACACCGGGGAGCTGTTTTTT. The rearrangement uses TRBV12-3 or TRBV12-4 and TRBJ2-2; TRBD2 agrees at 14 bases. V lost 4 bases to trimming and J lost 1 base; unmatched junction nucleotides: 8. There are 19 residues in the CDR3.